These 12 T cell receptor beta chains were sequenced from one sample in a study of blood T cell repertoires in COVID-19. Sequenced by immunoSEQ multiplex PCR; TCRdb stores in-frame clones only, minus some. The table records 250,000 to 300,000 clones, roughly 84% of them present only once. The source material was peripheral blood. All receptors derive from a young woman with acute or convalescent COVID-19.

J is TRBJ1-2 and V is TRBV7-6, with a possible D match to TRBD1 (5 bases). The CDR3 loop spans 15 amino acids. Germline V CDR1 and CDR2: SGHVS, FNYEAQ. V was shortened by 1 base and J by 6 bases, with 15 bases between the two germline ends. The CDR3 nucleotides are TGTGCCAGCAGCTTAGAGGCGGGGGTCACGAATGGCTACACCTTC. It yields the protein CASSLEAGVTNGYTF. Full variable domain (remainder filled in from reference TRBV7-6 and TRBJ1-2): GAGVSQSPRYKVTKRGQDVALRCDPISGHVSLYWYRQALGQGPEFLTYFNYEAQQDKSGLPNDRFSAERPEGSISTLTIQRTEQRDSAMYRCASSLEAGVTNGYTFGSGTRLTVV.

CDR3 in amino acids: CASSGLSMNTEAFF. In nucleotides, the CDR3 is TGTGCCAGCAGTGGACTGTCCATGAACACTGAAGCTTTCTTT. This rearrangement joins TRBV2 to TRBJ1-1; unclear D gene. Trimming removed 4 bases at V and 0 bases at J, with 9 bases between. This CDR3 has 14 amino acids. The germline V gene encodes CDR1 SNHLY and CDR2 FYNNEI.

V gene TRBV19 combines with J gene TRBJ2-7, with unresolved D. V dropped 5 bases and J dropped 2 bases, with 13 bases sitting between them. The V gene's germline CDR1 is LNHDA and CDR2 SQIVND (reference sequence). The CDR3 length is 14 residues. The CDR3 loop is CASSLFHGAYEQYF. The CDR3 bases are TGTGCCAGTAGTTTGTTCCACGGTGCCTACGAGCAGTACTTC.

The V gene is TRBV11-3, the J gene TRBJ2-2; 7 bases are a match to TRBD1. Germline V lookup: CDR1 SGHNT, CDR2 YENEEA. This CDR3 is 16 amino acids long. Trimming cost V 1 base and J 2 bases; bases outside gene matches: 4. The CDR3 loop is CASSLGGQINTGELFF. CDR3 coding DNA: TGTGCCAGCAGCTTAGGGGGACAGATAAACACCGGGGAGCTGTTTTTT.

This chain uses TRBV7-9 with TRBJ2-7; 8 nucleotides align to TRBD1. Trimming took 5 bases from V and 5 from J; bases not matched to a gene: 11. This CDR3 is built from 15 residues. CDR1 SEHNR and CDR2 FQNEAQ come from the germline V gene (reference sequence). The CDR3 loop is CASSPSTGAFDEQYF. In DNA form, the CDR3 reads TGTGCCAGCAGCCCCTCGACAGGGGCATTCGACGAGCAGTACTTC.

The chain carries TRBV4-1 and TRBJ2-7; maybe TRBD2 (6 bases). The CDR3 runs to 15 residues. Trimming pared 1 base from V and 4 bases from J, leaving 14 bases between. CDR1 is MGHRA and CDR2 is YSYEKL in the germline V gene. The CDR3 coding sequence is TGCGCCAGCAGCCAAGTCGGAGGGGAGCAGTACGAGCAGTACTTC. This sequence encodes CASSQVGGEQYEQYF.

This chain links TRBV29-1 with TRBJ2-5; a possible D gene is TRBD2 (5 bases). CDR3 size: 14 residues. V was clipped by 6 bases and J by 4 bases, with 18 bases between them. The germline CDR1 and CDR2 sequences are SQVTM and ANQGSEA. This CDR3 reads CSVAGLVLRETQYF. For the CDR3, the DNA is TGCAGCGTGGCAGGACTTGTATTACGAGAGACCCAGTACTTC.

The rearrangement links TRBV28 to TRBJ1-2; D not resolved. The germline CDR1 and CDR2 sequences are MDHEN and SYDVKM. V was pared by 10 bases and J by 4 bases, with 16 bases between. The CDR3 consists of 13 residues. The CDR3: CATLSEGTYGYTF. The CDR3 bases are TGTGCCACCCTGAGCGAGGGAACCTATGGCTACACCTTC.

The V call is TRBV7-2, the J call TRBJ2-5; D gene uncertain. V lost 6 bases to trimming and J lost 5 bases, with 10 bases between them. The CDR3 length is 12 residues. Per the germline V gene, CDR1 is SGHTA and CDR2 is FQGNSA. The CDR3 DNA is TGTGCCAGCAGGGAAGGAGAGGAGACCCAGTACTTC. Residues: CASREGEETQYF.

The J gene is TRBJ2-2, the V gene TRBV5-4; a weak D match, TRBD1 (6 bases). CDR1 is SGHNT, CDR2 YYREEE, per germline (reference sequence). This CDR3 spans 16 amino acids. Trimming stripped 0 bases from V and 1 base from J, with 10 bases between. This chain's CDR3 is CASSLAHRVNTGELFF. DNA of the CDR3: TGTGCCAGCAGCTTGGCGCACAGGGTGAACACCGGGGAGCTGTTTTTT.

The chain joins TRBV13 to TRBJ2-3; tentatively, D is TRBD2 (5 bases). Trimming stripped 2 bases from V and 1 base from J, with 10 bases between. CDR1 is PRHDT, CDR2 FYEKMQ, per germline (reference sequence). This CDR3 comprises 15 residues. CDR3 sequence (DNA): TGTGCCAGCAGCTTATGGTTCGGGGGCACAGATACGCAGTATTTT. It specifies CASSLWFGGTDTQYF.

The chain is built from TRBV28 and TRBJ2-1, with D perhaps matching TRBD2 (6 bases). The germline V gene encodes CDR1 MDHEN and CDR2 SYDVKM. With 10 bases removed from V and 1 base from J, the gap between germline ends came to 14 bases. The CDR3 length is 14 residues. CDR3 protein: CAIRRASSYNEQFF. The CDR3, as DNA: TGTGCCATCAGGAGGGCCAGTTCCTACAATGAGCAGTTCTTC.